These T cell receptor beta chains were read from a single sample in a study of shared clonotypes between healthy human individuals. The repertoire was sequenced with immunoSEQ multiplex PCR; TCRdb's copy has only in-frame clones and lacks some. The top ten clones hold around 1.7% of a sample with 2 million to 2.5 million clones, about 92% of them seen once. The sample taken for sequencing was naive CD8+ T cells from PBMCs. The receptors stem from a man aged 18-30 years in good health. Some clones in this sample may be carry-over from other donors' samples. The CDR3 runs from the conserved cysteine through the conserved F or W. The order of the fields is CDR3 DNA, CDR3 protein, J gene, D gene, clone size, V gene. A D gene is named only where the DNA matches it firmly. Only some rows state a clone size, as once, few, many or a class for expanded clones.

TGCGCCAGCAGCCAAGAGAAAGGGGGGGAAAACGAAAAACTGTTTTTT,CASSQEKGGENEKLFF,TRBJ1-4,.,.,TRBV4-1
TGTGCCAGCAGCGGACAGGGGAGTGGCTACACCTTC,CASSGQGSGYTF,TRBJ1-2,TRBD1,.,TRBV27
TGTGCCAGCAGCGGGGGCCACGAAGCTTTCTTT,CASSGGHEAFF,TRBJ1-1,.,few,TRBV6-6
TGTGCCAGCAGCTCCGTAGCGGACCTAAGCTCCTACGAGCAGTACTTC,CASSSVADLSSYEQYF,TRBJ2-7,.,.,TRBV5-8
TGCAGCGTAAGCGGGAGAGTCGATGAGCAGTTCTTC,CSVSGRVDEQFF,TRBJ2-1,TRBD2,.,TRBV29-1
TGCGCCAGCAGCTTCTCTAGCGGGACCTCCTACAATGAGCAGTTCTTC,CASSFSSGTSYNEQFF,TRBJ2-1,TRBD2,.,TRBV5-1
TGTGCCAGCAGTGACGGCGGGGGGTACACTGAAGCTTTCTTT,CASSDGGGYTEAFF,TRBJ1-1,.,.,TRBV25-1
TGTGCCACCGGACAGGGGCCATATCGGCCCCAGCATTTT,CATGQGPYRPQHF,TRBJ1-5,TRBD1,.,TRBV10-3
TGTGCCACAGGGGCAGGGGGGACCTACGAGCAGTACTTC,CATGAGGTYEQYF,TRBJ2-7,.,.,TRBV28
TGTGCCTGGAGTGTACTCTACAATGAGCAGTTCTTC,CAWSVLYNEQFF,TRBJ2-1,.,.,TRBV30
TGTGCCAGTAGTCCCCGGACTGCGCAAGAGACCCAGTACTTC,CASSPRTAQETQYF,TRBJ2-5,.,.,TRBV19
TGTGCCAGCAGTCCTACCCTTGGGACTAGCGGGAGTAAGGAGACCCAGTACTTC,CASSPTLGTSGSKETQYF,TRBJ2-5,TRBD2,.,TRBV2
TGTGCCATCAGTGAGCCAATCAATCGGGGGACAGGGGATGAGCAGCCCCAGCATTTT,CAISEPINRGTGDEQPQHF,TRBJ1-5,TRBD1,.,TRBV10-3
TGTGCCAGCAGTTTGCTCTCAGGGGAAAAACTGTTTTTT,CASSLLSGEKLFF,TRBJ1-4,.,once,TRBV27
TGTGCCAGCAGAGACAGGACCCATGCAACTAATGAAAAACTGTTTTTT,CASRDRTHATNEKLFF,TRBJ1-4,.,.,TRBV28
TGTGCCAGCAGCCCGGGACAGGGGGCGATTCAGCCCCAGCATTTT,CASSPGQGAIQPQHF,TRBJ1-5,TRBD1,.,TRBV5-8
TGTGCCAGTACCCCGACAGGGGCCGGACCGGGGAACTATGGCTACACCTTC,CASTPTGAGPGNYGYTF,TRBJ1-2,TRBD1,few,TRBV19
TGTGCCAGCAGCATTGGGACAGGGGAGAGTACCGGGGAGCTGTTTTTT,CASSIGTGESTGELFF,TRBJ2-2,TRBD1,.,TRBV7-6
TGTGCCAGCAGTCCACTAGCGGGAGGGAGGTACGAGCAGTACTTC,CASSPLAGGRYEQYF,TRBJ2-7,TRBD2,.,TRBV28
TGTGCCAGCAGCTTGGCCCCAGGGCCCGACGAGCAGTACTTC,CASSLAPGPDEQYF,TRBJ2-7,.,.,TRBV5-4
TGCGCCAGCAGCCGAACTAGCACAGATACGCAGTATTTT,CASSRTSTDTQYF,TRBJ2-3,.,.,TRBV4-3
TGTGCCAGCAGTTCGGGTAATGAACGACGATTGGGCAATGAGCAGTTCTTC,CASSSGNERRLGNEQFF,TRBJ2-1,.,.,TRBV28
TGTGCCAGCAGGAGGGGGGTGTTCTTCGCAGATACGCAGTATTTT,CASRRGVFFADTQYF,TRBJ2-3,.,.,TRBV9
TGTGCCAGCAGTTTATCGGGACCCCACGAGCAGTACTTC,CASSLSGPHEQYF,TRBJ2-7,.,.,TRBV27
TGCGCCAGCAGCTTGGTCCCCGACAGCCTCACAGATACGCAGTATTTT,CASSLVPDSLTDTQYF,TRBJ2-3,.,.,TRBV5-1
TGTGCTTTGAGGGGGAACACCGGGGAGCTGTTTTTT,CALRGNTGELFF,TRBJ2-2,.,few,TRBV19
TGTGCCAGCAGTCCGGGACAGGGGGCCTTCACTGAAGCTTTCTTT,CASSPGQGAFTEAFF,TRBJ1-1,TRBD1,.,TRBV27
TGTGCCAGCAGCGTAGACTCTCGACAGCTGAGAAATGGCTACACCTTC,CASSVDSRQLRNGYTF,TRBJ1-2,.,.,TRBV9
TGTGCCAGCAGTAAGGGACAGCCGAACACTGAAGCTTTCTTT,CASSKGQPNTEAFF,TRBJ1-1,TRBD1,.,TRBV6-5
TGTGCCAGCAGCTCTAGCGGGACCTCCTACAATGAGCAGTTCTTC,CASSSSGTSYNEQFF,TRBJ2-1,TRBD2,.,TRBV7-9
TGTGCCAGCAGTAGGGCAGGGGGCGGACTTTCGGATCAGCCCCAGCATTTT,CASSRAGGGLSDQPQHF,TRBJ1-5,TRBD1,.,TRBV2
TGTGCCAGCCGGATCTCTGGGGCCAACGTCCTGACTTTC,CASRISGANVLTF,TRBJ2-6,.,.,TRBV27
TGTGCCAGCAGTATTCGTACGGCAGGCTCCTACAATGAGCAGTTCTTC,CASSIRTAGSYNEQFF,TRBJ2-1,.,.,TRBV27
TGTGCCAGCAGCGCCCCGGGACAGACTTTCTTT,CASSAPGQTFF,TRBJ1-1,TRBD1,.,TRBV9